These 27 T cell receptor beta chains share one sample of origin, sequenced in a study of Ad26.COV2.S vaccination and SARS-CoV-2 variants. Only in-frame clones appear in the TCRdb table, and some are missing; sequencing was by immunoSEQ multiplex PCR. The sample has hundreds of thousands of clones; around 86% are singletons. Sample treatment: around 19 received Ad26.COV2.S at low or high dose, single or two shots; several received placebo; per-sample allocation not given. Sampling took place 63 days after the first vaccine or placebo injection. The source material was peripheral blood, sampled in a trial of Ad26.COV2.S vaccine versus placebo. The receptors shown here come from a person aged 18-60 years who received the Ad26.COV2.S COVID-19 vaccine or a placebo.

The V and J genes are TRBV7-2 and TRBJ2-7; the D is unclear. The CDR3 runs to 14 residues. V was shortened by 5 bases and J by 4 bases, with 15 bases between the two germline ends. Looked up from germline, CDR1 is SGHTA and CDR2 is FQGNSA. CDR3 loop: CASSPGPTGYEQYF. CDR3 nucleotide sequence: TGTGCCAGCAGCCCCGGACCCACTGGGTACGAGCAGTACTTC.

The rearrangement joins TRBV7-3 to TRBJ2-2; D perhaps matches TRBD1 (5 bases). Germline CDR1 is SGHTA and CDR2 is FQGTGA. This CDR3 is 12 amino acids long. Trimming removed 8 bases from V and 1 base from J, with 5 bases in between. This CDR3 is CASGQNTGELFF. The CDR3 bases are TGTGCCAGCGGACAGAACACCGGGGAGCTGTTTTTT.

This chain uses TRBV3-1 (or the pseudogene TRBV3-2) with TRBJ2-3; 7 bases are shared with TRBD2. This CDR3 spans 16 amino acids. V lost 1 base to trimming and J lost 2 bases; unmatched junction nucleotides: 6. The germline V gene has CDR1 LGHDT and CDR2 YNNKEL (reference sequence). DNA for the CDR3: TGTGCCAGCAGCCAAGGGGGGGGGACGAACACAGATACGCAGTATTTT. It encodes CASSQGGGTNTDTQYF.

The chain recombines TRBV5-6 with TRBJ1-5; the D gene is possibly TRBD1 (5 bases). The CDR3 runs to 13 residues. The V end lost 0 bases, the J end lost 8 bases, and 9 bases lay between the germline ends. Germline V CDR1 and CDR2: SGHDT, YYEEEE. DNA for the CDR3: TGTGCCAGCAGCTTGGGGGGCGCAGAGCCCCAGCATTTT. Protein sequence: CASSLGGAEPQHF. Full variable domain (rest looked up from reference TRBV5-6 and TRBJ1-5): DAGVTQSPTHLIKTRGQQVTLRCSPKSGHDTVSWYQQALGQGPQFIFQYYEEEERQRGNFPDRFSGHQFPNYSSELNVNALLLGDSALYLCASSLGGAEPQHFGDGTRLSIL.

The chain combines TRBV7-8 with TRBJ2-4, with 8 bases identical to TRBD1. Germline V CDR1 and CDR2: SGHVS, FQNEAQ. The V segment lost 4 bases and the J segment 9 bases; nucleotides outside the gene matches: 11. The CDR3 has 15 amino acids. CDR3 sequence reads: CASSSLTGAKGIQYF. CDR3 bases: TGTGCCAGCAGCTCCCTGACAGGGGCCAAGGGCATTCAGTACTTC.

CDR3 in DNA: TGTGCCAGCAGTTACTCGATGGGACAGGGGGCCACTGAAGCTTTCTTT. This encodes CASSYSMGQGATEAFF. The chain recombines TRBV6-5 with TRBJ1-1; TRBD1 aligns across 12 bases. CDR1 is MNHEY and CDR2 is SVGAGI in the germline V gene. This CDR3 is 16 amino acids long. Trimming took 0 bases from V and 4 from J; bases not matched to a gene: 3.

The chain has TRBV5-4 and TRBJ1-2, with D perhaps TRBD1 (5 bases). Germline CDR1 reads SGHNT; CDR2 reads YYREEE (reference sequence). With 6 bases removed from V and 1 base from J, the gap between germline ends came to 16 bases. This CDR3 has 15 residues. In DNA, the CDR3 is TGTGCCAGCAATTCAGGGTTTGGGGATAACTATGGCTACACCTTC. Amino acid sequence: CASNSGFGDNYGYTF.

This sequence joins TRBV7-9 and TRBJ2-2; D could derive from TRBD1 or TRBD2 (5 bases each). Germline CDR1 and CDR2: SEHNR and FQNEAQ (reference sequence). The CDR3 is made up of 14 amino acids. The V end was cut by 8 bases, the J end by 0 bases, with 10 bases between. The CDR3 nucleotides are TGTGCCAGCCGGGGACCGACGAACACCGGGGAGCTGTTTTTT. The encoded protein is CASRGPTNTGELFF.

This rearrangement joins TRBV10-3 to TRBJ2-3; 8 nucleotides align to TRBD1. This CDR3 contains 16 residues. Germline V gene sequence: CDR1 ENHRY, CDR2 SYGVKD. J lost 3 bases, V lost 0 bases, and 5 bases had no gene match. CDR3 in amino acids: CAISESPGQGTDTQYF. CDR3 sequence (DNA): TGTGCCATCAGTGAGTCTCCAGGACAGGGTACAGATACGCAGTATTTT.

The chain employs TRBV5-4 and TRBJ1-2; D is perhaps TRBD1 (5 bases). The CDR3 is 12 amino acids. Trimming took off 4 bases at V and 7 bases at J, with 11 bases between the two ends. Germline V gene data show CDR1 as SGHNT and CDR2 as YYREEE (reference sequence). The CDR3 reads CASSPMGGGYTF. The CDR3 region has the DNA TGTGCCAGCAGCCCTATGGGGGGTGGCTACACCTTC. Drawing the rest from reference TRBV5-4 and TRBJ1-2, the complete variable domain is ETGVTQSPTHLIKTRGQQVTLRCSSQSGHNTVSWYQQALGQGPQFIFQYYREEENGRGNFPPRFSGLQFPNYSSELNVNALELDDSALYLCASSPMGGGYTFGSGTRLTVV.

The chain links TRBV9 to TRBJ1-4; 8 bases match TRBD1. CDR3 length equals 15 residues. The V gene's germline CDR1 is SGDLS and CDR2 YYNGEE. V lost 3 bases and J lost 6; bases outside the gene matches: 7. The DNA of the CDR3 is TGTGCCAGCAGCGATTCCGGCAGGGGGCATGAAAAACTGTTTTTT. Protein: CASSDSGRGHEKLFF.

The CDR3 spells CASSILGTGTPGNTIYF. As DNA, the CDR3 is TGTGCCAGCAGCATCTTAGGTACCGGGACCCCTGGAAACACCATATATTTT. The J gene is TRBJ1-3, the V gene TRBV9; tentatively, D is TRBD1 (5 bases). Trimming removed 4 bases from V and 2 bases from J, with 19 bases in between. The CDR3 length is 17 residues. The V gene's germline CDR1 is SGDLS and CDR2 YYNGEE.

The CDR3 nucleotides are TGTGCCAGTAGTATTTGGGGAAGGAACACCGGGGAGCTGTTTTTT. The encoded protein is CASSIWGRNTGELFF. The genes are TRBV19 and TRBJ2-2; D not certain. This CDR3 has 15 residues. The germline V and J ends were trimmed by 3 bases and 1 base, with 9 bases remaining between them. CDR1 and CDR2 (germline): LNHDA, SQIVND (reference sequence).

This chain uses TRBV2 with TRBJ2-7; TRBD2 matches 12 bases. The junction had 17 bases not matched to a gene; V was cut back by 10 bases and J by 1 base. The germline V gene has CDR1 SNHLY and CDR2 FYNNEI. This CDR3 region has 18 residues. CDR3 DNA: TGTGCCACCCTAGGGCGGCTAGCGGGGGGGCTGTTTTCCTACGAGCAGTACTTC. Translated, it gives CATLGRLAGGLFSYEQYF.

CDR3 region: CASSPSTTGGRETQYF. The CDR3 region has the DNA TGTGCCAGCAGCCCCTCAACGACGGGGGGCAGGGAGACCCAGTACTTC. This chain joins TRBV5-4 and TRBJ2-5, with TRBD2 as a possible D gene (7 bases). Trimming removed 4 bases at V and 5 bases at J, with 21 bases between. Germline lookup yields CDR1 SGHNT and CDR2 YYREEE (reference sequence). This CDR3 comprises 16 residues.

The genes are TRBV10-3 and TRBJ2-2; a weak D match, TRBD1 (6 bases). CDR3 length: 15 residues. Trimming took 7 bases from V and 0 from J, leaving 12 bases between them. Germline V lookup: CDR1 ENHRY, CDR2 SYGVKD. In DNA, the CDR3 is TGTGCCATCAATGGGACACCCTCGAACACCGGGGAGCTGTTTTTT. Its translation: CAINGTPSNTGELFF.

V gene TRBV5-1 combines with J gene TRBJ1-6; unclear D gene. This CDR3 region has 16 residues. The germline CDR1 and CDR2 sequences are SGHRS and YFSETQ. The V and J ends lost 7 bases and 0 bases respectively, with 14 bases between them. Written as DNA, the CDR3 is TGCGCCAGCCTCGTGAAGGAGAGCTCCTATAATTCACCCCTCCACTTT. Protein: CASLVKESSYNSPLHF.

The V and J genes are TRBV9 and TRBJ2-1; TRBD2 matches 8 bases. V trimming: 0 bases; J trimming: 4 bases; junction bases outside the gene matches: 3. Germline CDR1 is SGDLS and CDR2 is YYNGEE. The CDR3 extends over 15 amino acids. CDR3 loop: CASSVGSGAYNEQFF. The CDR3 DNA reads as TGTGCCAGCAGCGTAGGTAGCGGGGCATACAATGAGCAGTTCTTC.

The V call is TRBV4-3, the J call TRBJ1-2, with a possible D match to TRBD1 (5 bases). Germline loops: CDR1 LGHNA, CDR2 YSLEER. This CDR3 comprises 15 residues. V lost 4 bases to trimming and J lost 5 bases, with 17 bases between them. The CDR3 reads CASSLSLGGRYGYTF. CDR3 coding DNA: TGCGCCAGCAGCCTATCCTTGGGGGGACGATATGGCTACACCTTC.

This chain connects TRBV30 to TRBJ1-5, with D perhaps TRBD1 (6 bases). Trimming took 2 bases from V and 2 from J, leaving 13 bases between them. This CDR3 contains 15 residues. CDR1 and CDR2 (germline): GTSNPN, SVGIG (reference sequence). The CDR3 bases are TGTGCCTGGAGTTATGGGGGGGCAGGCAATCAGCCCCAGCATTTT. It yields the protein CAWSYGGAGNQPQHF.

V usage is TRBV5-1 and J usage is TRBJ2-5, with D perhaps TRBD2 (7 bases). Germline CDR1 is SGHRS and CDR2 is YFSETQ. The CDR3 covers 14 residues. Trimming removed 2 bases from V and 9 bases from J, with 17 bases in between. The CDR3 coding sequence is TGCGCCAGCAGCTTCGGGACAAGGGGGGGTGCCCAGTACTTC. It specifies CASSFGTRGGAQYF.

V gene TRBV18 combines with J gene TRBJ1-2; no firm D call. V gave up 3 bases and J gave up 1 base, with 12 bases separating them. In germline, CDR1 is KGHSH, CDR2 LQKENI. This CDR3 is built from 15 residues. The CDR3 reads CASSPGSTVNYGYTF. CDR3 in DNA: TGTGCCAGCTCACCGGGCAGCACCGTTAACTATGGCTACACCTTC.

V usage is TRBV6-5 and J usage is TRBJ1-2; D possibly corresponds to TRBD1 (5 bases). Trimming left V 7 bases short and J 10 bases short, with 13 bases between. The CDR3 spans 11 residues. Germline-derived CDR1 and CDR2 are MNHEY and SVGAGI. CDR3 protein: CASTKSGVYTF. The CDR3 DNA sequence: TGTGCCAGCACCAAGTCGGGGGTCTACACCTTC.

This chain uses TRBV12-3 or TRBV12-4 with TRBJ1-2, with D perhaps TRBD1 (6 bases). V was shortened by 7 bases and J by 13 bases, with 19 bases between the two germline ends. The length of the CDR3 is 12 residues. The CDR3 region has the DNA TGTGCCAGCACAGGATGGGGGGCTCTAGCCACCTTC. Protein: CASTGWGALATF.

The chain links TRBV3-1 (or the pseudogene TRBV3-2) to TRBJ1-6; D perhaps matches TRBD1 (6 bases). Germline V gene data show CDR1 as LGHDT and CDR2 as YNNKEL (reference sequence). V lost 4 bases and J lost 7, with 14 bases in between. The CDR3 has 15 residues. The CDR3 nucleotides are TGTGCCAGCAGCCCTCGAGCCCAGGGGAATTCACCCCTCCACTTT. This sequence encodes CASSPRAQGNSPLHF.

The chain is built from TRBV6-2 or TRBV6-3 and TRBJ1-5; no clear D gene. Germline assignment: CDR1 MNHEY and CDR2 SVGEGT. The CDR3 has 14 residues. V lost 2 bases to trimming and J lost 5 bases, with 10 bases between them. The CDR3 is CASSYAQDYQPQHF. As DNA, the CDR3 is TGTGCCAGCAGTTACGCCCAGGATTATCAGCCCCAGCATTTT.

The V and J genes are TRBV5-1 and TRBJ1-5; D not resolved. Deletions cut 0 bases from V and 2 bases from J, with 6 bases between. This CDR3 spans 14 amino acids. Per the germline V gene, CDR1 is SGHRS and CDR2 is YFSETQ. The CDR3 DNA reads TGCGCCAGCAGCTTGGAGGGAGGCAATCAGCCCCAGCATTTT. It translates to CASSLEGGNQPQHF.